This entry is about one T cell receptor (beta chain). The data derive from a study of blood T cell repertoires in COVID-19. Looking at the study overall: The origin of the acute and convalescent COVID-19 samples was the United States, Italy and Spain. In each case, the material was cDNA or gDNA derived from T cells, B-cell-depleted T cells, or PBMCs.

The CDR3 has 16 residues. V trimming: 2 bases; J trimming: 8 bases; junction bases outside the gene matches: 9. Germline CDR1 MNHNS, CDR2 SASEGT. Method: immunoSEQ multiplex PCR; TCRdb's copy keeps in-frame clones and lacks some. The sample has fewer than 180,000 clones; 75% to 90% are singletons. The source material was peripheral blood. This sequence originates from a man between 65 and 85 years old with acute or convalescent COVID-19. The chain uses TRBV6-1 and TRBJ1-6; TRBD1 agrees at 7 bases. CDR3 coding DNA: TGTGCCAGCAGTGAAATGTCAGGGGGTAATTATTCACCCCTCCACTTT. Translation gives CASSEMSGGNYSPLHF.